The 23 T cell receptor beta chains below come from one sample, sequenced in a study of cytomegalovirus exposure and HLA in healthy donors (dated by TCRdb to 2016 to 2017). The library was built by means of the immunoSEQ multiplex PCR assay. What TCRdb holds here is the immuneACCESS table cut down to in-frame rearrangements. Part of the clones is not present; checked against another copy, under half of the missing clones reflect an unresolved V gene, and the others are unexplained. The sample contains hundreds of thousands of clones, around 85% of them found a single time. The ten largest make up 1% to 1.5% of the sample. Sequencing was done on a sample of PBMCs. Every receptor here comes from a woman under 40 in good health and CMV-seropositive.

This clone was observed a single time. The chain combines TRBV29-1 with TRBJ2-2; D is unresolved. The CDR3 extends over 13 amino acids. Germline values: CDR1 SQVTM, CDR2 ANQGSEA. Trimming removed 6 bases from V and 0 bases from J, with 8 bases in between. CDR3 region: CSVAGTNTGELFF. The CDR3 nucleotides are TGCAGCGTGGCAGGAACGAACACCGGGGAGCTGTTTTTT.

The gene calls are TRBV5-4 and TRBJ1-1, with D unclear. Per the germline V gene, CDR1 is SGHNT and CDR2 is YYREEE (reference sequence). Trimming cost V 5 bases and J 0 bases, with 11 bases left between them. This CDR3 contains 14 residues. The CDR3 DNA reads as TGTGCCAGCAGACCGGGTGAGATGAACACTGAAGCTTTCTTT. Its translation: CASRPGEMNTEAFF.

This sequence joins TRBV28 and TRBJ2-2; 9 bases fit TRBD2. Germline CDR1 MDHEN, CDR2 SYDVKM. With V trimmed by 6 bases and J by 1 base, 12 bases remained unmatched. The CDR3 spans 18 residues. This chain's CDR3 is CASSHLAGRHRNTGELFF. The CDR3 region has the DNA TGTGCCAGCAGCCATCTAGCGGGACGCCATAGGAACACCGGGGAGCTGTTTTTT.

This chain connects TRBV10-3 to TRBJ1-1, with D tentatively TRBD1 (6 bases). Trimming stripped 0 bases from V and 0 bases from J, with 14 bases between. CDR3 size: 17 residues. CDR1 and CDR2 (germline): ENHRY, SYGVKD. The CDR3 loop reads CAISESPRTVMNTEAFF. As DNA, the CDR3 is TGTGCCATCAGTGAGTCTCCGAGGACAGTAATGAACACTGAAGCTTTCTTT.

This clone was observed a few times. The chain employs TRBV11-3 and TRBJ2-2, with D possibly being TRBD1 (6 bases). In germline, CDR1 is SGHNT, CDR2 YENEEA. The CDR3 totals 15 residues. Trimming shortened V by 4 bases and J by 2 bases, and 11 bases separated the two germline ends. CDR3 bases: TGTGCCAGCAGCTCACAGGGTCTTAACACCGGGGAGCTGTTTTTT. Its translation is CASSSQGLNTGELFF.

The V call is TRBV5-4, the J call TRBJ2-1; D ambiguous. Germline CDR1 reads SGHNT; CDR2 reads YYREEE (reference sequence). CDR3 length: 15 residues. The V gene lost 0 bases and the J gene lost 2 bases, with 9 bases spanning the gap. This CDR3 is CASSLAGIAYNEQFF. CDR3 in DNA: TGTGCCAGCAGCTTGGCCGGTATAGCCTACAATGAGCAGTTCTTC.

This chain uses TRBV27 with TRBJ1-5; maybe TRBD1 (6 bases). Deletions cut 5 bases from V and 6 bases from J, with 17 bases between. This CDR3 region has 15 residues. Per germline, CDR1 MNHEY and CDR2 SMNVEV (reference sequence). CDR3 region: CASSPLGASVQPQHF. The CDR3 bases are TGTGCCAGCAGTCCCCTGGGGGCATCAGTTCAGCCCCAGCATTTT.

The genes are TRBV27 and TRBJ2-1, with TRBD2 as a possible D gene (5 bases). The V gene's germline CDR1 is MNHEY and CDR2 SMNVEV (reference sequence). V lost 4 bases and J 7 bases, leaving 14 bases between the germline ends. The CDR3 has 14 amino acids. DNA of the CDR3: TGTGCCAGCAGTTGGGATACTAGAATTAATGAGCAGTTCTTC. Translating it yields CASSWDTRINEQFF.

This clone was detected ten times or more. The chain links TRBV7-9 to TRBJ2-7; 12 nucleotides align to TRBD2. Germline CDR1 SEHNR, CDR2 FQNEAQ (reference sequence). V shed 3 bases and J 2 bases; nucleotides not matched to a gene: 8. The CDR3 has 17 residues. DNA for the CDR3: TGTGCCAGCAGCTTGACTAGCGGGAGCAATGTCGCCTACGAGCAGTACTTC. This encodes CASSLTSGSNVAYEQYF.

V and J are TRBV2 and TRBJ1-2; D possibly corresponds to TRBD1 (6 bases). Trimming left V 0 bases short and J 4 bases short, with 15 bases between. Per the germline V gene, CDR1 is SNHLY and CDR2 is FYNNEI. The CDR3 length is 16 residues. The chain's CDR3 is CASSEAGRDTSYGYTF. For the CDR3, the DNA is TGTGCCAGCAGTGAAGCGGGTCGGGACACCTCCTATGGCTACACCTTC.

Here the CDR3 DNA reads TGTGCCAGCAGCTTGGGAGGCGGGACGCAGATGTACGAGCAGTACTTC. Translated: CASSLGGGTQMYEQYF. The V gene is TRBV5-6, the J gene TRBJ2-7, with D possibly matching TRBD2 (6 bases). V lost 0 bases and J 4 bases, leaving 17 bases between the germline ends. Germline CDR1 reads SGHDT; CDR2 reads YYEEEE. This CDR3 spans 16 amino acids.

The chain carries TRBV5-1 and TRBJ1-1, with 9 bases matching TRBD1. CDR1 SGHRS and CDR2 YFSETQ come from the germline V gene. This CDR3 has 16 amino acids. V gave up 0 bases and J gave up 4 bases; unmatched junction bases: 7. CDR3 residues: CASSLEGQGLSTEAFF. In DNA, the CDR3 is TGCGCCAGCAGCTTGGAGGGACAGGGATTATCCACTGAAGCTTTCTTT.

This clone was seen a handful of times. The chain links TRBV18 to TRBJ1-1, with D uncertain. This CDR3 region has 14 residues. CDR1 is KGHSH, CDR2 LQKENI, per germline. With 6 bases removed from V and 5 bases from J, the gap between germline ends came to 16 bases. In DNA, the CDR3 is TGTGCCAGCTCCCCTCGCGGGGTTTTGACTGAAGCTTTCTTT. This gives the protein CASSPRGVLTEAFF.

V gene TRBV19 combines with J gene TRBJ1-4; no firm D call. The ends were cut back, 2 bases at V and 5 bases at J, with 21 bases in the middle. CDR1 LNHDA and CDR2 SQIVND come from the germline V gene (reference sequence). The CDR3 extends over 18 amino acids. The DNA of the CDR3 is TGTGCCAGTAGTATACGGAGTGTCAGACCGAACGTAAATGAAAAACTGTTTTTT. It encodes CASSIRSVRPNVNEKLFF.

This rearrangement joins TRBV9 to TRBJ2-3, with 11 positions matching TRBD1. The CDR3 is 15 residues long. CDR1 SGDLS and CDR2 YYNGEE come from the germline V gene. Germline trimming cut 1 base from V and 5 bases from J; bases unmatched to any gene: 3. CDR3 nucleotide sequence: TGTGCCAGCAGCGTAAGGGACAGGGGGAAAGATACGCAGTATTTT. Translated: CASSVRDRGKDTQYF.

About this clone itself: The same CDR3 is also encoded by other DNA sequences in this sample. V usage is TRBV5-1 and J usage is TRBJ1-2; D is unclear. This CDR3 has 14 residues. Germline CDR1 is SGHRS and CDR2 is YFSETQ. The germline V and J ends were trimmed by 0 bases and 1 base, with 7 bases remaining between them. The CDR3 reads CASSLVSGNYGYTF. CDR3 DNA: TGCGCCAGCAGCTTGGTGTCGGGTAACTATGGCTACACCTTC.

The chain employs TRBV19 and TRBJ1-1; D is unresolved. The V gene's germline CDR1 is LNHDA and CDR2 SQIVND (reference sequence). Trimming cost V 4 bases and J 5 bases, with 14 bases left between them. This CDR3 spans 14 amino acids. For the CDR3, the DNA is TGTGCCAGTAGTACCTTCGACCCGGGGACTGAAGCTTTCTTT. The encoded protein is CASSTFDPGTEAFF.

In DNA form, the CDR3 reads TGTGCCAGCAGCCTTGGGACTAGCGGGAGTTCCTACAATGAGCAGTTCTTC. This encodes CASSLGTSGSSYNEQFF. This rearrangement joins TRBV4-2 to TRBJ2-1; TRBD2 agrees at 14 bases. Germline-derived CDR1 and CDR2 are LGHNA and YNFKEQ. V lost 4 bases to trimming and J lost 1 base; unmatched junction nucleotides: 3. The CDR3 extends over 17 amino acids.

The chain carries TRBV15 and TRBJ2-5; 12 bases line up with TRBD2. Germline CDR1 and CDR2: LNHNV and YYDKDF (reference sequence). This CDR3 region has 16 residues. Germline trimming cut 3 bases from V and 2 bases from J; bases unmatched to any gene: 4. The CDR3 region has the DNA TGTGCCACCAGCAGGGGAGGACTAGCGGGACAAGAGACCCAGTACTTC. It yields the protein CATSRGGLAGQETQYF.

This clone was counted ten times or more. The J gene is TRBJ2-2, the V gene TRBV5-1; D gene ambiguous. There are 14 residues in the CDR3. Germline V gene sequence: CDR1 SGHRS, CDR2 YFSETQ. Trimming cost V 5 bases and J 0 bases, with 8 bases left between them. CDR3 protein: CASSPDSNTGELFF. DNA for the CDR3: TGCGCCAGCAGTCCTGACTCGAACACCGGGGAGCTGTTTTTT.

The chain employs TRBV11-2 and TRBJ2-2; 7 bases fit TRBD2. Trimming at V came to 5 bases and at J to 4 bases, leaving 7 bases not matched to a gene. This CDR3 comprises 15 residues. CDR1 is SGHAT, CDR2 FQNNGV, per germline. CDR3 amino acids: CASSRIAGATGELFF. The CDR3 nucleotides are TGTGCCAGCAGCCGGATAGCGGGCGCCACCGGGGAGCTGTTTTTT. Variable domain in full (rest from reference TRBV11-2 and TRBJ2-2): EAGVAQSPRYKIIEKRQSVAFWCNPISGHATLYWYQQILGQGPKLLIQFQNNGVVDDSQLPKDRFSAERLKGVDSTLKIQPAKLEDSAVYLCASSRIAGATGELFFGEGSRLTVL.

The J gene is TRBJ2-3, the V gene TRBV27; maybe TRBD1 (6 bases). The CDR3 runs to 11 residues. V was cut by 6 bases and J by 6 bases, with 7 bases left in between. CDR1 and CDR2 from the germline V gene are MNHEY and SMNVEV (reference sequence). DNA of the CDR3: TGTGCCAGCAGCCAGGGGGATACGCAGTATTTT. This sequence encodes CASSQGDTQYF.

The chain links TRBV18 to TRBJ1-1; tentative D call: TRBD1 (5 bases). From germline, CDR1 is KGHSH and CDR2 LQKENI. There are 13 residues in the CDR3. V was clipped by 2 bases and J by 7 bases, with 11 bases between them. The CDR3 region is CASSPKGKDEAFF. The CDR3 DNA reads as TGTGCCAGCTCACCAAAGGGGAAGGATGAAGCTTTCTTT.